The clone carrying this T cell receptor (beta chain) was picked up many times. Its antigen is unidentified. Patients and controls were mostly of Caucasian heritage. The data were taken from a study of T cell clonality in common variable immunodeficiency. General observations from the study: What drives increased CVID clonality needs T cell subpopulation sequencing. Common variable immunodeficiency TCR beta sequences reportedly had fewer deletions and N-nucleotide insertions.

Sequencing input was equivalent genomic DNA from CVID and controls. Sequencing used immunoSEQ multiplex PCR; TCRdb keeps in-frame clones, though not all of them. Sampling found around 45,000 clones, none seen once. This TCR was recovered from a person aged 18 to 70 in good health. The sequenced sample consisted of peripheral blood mononuclear cells.

CDR3 bases read: TGCGCCAGCAGCCCCCAGGACCCGGGGGCCTATAATTCACCC. This codes for CASSPQDPGAYNSP. The full CDR3 is CASSPQDPGAYNSPLHF. V gene TRBV4-1 combines with J gene TRBJ1-6; D may be TRBD1 (5 bases). The read stops 3 residues short of the end of the CDR3; the missing end is completed from the germline J gene. V was pared by 4 bases and J by 2 bases, with 15 bases between. Per germline, CDR1 MGHRA and CDR2 YSYEKL. CDR3 size: 17 residues.